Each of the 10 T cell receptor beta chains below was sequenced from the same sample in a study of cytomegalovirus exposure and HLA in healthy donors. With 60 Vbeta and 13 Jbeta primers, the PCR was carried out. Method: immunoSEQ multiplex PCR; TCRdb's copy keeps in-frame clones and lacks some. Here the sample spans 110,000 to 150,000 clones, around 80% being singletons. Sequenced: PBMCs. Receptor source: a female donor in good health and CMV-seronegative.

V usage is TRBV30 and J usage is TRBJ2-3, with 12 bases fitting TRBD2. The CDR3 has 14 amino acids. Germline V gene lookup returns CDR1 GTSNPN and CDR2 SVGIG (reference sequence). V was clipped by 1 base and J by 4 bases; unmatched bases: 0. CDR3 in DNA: TGTGCCTGGAGTGGACTAGCGGGAGCAGATACGCAGTATTTT. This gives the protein CAWSGLAGADTQYF.

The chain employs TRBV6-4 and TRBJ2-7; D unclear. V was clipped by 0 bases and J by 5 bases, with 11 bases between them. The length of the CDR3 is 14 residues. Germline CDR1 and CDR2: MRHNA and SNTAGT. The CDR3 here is CASSDSATRNEQYF. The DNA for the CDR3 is TGTGCCAGCAGTGACTCGGCAACCAGGAACGAGCAGTACTTC.

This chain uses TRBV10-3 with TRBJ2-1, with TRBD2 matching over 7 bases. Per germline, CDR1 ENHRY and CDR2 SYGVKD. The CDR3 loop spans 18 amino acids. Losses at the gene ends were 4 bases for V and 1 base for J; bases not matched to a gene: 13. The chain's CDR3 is CAISGTGGVDASYNEQFF. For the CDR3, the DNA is TGTGCCATCAGTGGAACTGGGGGGGTGGATGCGTCCTACAATGAGCAGTTCTTC.

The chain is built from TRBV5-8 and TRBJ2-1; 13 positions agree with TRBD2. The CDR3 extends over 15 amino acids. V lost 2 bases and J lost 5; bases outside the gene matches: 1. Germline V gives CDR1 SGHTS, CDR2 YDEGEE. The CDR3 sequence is CASSFGLAGDNEQFF. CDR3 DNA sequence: TGTGCCAGCAGCTTTGGACTAGCGGGGGACAATGAGCAGTTCTTC.

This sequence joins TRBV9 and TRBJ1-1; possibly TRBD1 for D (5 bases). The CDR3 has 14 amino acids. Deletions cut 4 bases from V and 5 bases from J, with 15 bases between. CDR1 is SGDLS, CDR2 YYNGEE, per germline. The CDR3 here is CASSPRAKGTEAFF. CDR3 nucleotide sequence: TGTGCCAGCAGCCCCCGGGCCAAGGGGACTGAAGCTTTCTTT. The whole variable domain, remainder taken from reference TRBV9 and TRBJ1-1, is DSGVTQTPKHLITATGQRVTLRCSPRSGDLSVYWYQQSLDQGLQFLIQYYNGEERAKGNILERFSAQQFPDLHSELNLSSLELGDSALYFCASSPRAKGTEAFFGQGTRLTVV.

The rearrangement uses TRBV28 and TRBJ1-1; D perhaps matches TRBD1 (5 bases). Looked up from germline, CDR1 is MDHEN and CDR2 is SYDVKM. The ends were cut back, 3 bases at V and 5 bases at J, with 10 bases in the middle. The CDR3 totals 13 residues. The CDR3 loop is CASSLTEETEAFF. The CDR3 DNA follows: TGTGCCAGCAGTTTGACAGAGGAGACTGAAGCTTTCTTT.

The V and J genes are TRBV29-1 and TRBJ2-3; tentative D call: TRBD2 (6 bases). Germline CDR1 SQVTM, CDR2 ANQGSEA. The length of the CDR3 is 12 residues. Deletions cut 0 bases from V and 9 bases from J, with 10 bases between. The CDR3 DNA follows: TGCAGCGTTGAAGATTGGAGGGAGACGCAGTATTTT. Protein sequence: CSVEDWRETQYF.

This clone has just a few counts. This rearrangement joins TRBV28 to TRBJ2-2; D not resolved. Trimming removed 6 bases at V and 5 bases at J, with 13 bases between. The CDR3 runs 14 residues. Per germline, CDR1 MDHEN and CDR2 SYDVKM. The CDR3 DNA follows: TGTGCCAGCAGCCTTGAAACAGATACCGGGGAGCTGTTTTTT. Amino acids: CASSLETDTGELFF.

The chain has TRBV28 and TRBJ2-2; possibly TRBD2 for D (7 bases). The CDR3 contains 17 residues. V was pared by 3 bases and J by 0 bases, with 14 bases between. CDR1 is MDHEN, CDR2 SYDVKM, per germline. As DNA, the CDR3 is TGTGCCAGCAGTTTCTCCATGGGGGGGCCGAACACCGGGGAGCTGTTTTTT. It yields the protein CASSFSMGGPNTGELFF.

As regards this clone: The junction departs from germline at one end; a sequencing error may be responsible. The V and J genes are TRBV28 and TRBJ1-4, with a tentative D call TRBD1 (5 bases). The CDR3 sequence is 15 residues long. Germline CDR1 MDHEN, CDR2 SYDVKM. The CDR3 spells CASILGRGPNEKLFF. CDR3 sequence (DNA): TGTGCCAGCATTTTAGGAAGGGGCCCTAATGAAAAACTGTTTTTT.